This T cell receptor (beta chain) is drawn from a study of cytotoxic CD8 clonotypes in ibrutinib-treated CLL. About the study: Partial responders approximately 25, complete 2; some twelve progressed and around 15 stayed in remission by median about 6 years. After treatment lasting a median about 13 months, range 6 to 36, response samples were collected.

Cryopreserved PBMCs supplied roughly 1.8 micrograms of genomic DNA for TCR beta libraries. Study conclusions and caveats: Rising at ibrutinib response, clonality subsequently fell back toward baseline at progression.

Method: immunoSEQ multiplex PCR; TCRdb's copy keeps in-frame clones and lacks some. Of some 200,000 clones listed, roughly 79% are singletons. As regards this clone: Its antigen is undetermined.

The material was PBMCs, obtained after 12 months of ibrutinib treatment. The TCR originated in a human donor with chronic lymphocytic leukemia.

In DNA, the CDR3 is TGCGCCAGCAGCCAAGGAGTGGCGGCCATATCCTACGAGCAGTACTTC. Protein product: CASSQGVAAISYEQYF. This chain links TRBV4-1 with TRBJ2-7; no clear D. Deletions cut 1 base from V and 1 base from J, with 14 bases between. This CDR3 has 16 amino acids. The V gene's germline CDR1 is MGHRA and CDR2 YSYEKL.